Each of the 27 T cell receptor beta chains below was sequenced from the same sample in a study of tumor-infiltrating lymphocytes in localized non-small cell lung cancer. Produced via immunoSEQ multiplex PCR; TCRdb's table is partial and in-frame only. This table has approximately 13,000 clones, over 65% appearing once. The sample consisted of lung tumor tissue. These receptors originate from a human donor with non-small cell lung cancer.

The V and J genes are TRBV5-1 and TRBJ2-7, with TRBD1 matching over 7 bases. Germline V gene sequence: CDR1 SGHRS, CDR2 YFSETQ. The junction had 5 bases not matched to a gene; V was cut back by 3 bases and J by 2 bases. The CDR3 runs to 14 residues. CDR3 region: CASSSPGTAYEQYF. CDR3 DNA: TGCGCCAGCAGCTCTCCCGGGACAGCCTACGAGCAGTACTTC.

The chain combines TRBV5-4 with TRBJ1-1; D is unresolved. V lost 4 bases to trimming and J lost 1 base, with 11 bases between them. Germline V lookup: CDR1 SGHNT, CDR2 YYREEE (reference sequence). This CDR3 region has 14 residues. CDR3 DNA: TGTGCCAGCAGCGGCGCCTCAGGGAACACTGAAGCTTTCTTT. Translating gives CASSGASGNTEAFF.

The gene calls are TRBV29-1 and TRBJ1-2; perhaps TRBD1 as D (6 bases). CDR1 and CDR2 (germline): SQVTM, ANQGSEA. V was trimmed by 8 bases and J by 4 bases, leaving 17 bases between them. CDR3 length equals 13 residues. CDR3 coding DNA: TGCAGCTCTACTGACGGAGGGGGCTATGGCTACACCTTC. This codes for CSSTDGGGYGYTF.

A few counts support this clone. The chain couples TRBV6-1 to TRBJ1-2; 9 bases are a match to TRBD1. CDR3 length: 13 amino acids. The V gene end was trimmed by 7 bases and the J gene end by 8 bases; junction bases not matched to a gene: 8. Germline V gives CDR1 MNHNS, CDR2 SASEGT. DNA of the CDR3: TGTGCCAGCATTCCGGGACAGGGCGGAGGCTACACCTTC. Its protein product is CASIPGQGGGYTF.

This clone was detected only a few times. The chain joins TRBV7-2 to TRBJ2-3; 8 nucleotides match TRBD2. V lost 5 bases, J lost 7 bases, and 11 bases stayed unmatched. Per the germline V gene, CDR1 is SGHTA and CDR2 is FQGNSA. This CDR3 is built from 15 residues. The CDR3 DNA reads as TGTGCCAGCAGCATCCAACGGGGGGGACTAAATACGCAGTATTTT. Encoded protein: CASSIQRGGLNTQYF.

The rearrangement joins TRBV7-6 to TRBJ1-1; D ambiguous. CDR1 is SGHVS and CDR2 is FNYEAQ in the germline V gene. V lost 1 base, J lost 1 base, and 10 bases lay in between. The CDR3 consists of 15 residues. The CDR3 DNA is TGTGCCAGCAGCTTAGGAGCCGGCCGGAACACTGAAGCTTTCTTT. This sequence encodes CASSLGAGRNTEAFF.

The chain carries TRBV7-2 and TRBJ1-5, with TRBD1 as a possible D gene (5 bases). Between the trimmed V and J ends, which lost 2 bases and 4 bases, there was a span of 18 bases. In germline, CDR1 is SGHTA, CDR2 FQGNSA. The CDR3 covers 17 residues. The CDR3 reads CASSLLTAPGGNQPQHF. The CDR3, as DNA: TGTGCCAGCAGCTTATTGACAGCTCCCGGGGGGAATCAGCCCCAGCATTTT. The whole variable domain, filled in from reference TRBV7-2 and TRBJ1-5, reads GAGVSQSPSNKVTEKGKDVELRCDPISGHTALYWYRQSLGQGLEFLIYFQGNSAPDKSGLPSDRFSAERTGGSVSTLTIQRTQQEDSAVYLCASSLLTAPGGNQPQHFGDGTRLSIL.

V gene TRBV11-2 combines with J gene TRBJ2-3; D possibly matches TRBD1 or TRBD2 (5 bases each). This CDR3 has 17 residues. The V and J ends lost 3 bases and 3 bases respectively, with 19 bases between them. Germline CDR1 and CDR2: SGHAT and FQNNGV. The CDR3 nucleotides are TGTGCCAGCAGCTTCTTTAGGGACCACCGCGGGACAGATACGCAGTATTTT. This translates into CASSFFRDHRGTDTQYF.

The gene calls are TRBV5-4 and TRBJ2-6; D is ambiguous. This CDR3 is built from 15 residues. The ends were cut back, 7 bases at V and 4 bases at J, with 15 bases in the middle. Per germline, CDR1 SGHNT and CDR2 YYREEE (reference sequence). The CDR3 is CASVPDPNGANVLTF. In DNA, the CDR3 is TGTGCCAGCGTCCCAGACCCCAACGGGGCCAACGTCCTGACTTTC.

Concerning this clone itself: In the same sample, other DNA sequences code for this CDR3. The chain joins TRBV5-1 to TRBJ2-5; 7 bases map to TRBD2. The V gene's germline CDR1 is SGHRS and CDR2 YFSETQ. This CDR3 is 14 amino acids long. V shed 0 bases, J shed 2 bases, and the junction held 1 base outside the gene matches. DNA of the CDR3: TGCGCCAGCAGCTTGGCGGGGGGTCAAGAGACCCAGTACTTC. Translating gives CASSLAGGQETQYF.

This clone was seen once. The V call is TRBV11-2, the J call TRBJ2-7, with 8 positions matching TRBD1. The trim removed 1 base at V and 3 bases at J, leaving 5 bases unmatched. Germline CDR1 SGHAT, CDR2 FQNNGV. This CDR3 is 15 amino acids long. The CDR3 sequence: CASSLGRGLDYEQYF. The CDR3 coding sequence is TGTGCCAGCAGCTTAGGCAGGGGGCTCGACTACGAGCAGTACTTC. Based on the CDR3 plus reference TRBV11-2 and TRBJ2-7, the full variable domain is EAGVAQSPRYKIIEKRQSVAFWCNPISGHATLYWYQQILGQGPKLLIQFQNNGVVDDSQLPKDRFSAERLKGVDSTLKIQPAKLEDSAVYLCASSLGRGLDYEQYFGPGTRLTVT.

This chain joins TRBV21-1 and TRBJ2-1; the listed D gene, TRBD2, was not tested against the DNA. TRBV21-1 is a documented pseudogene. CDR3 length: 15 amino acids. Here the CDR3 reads CASSKVGSWCNEQFF. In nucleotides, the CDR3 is TGTGCCAGCAGCAAAGTCGGGAGTTGGTGCAATGAGCAGTTCTTC.

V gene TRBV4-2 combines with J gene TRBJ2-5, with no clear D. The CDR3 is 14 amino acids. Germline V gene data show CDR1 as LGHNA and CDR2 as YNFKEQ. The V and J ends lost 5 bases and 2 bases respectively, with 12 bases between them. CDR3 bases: TGTGCCAGCAGCTTGGCTGGTACACAAGAGACCCAGTACTTC. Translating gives CASSLAGTQETQYF.

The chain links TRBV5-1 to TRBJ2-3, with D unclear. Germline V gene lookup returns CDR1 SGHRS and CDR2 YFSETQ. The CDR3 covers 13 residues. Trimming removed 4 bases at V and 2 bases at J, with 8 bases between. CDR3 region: CASSLEITDTQYF. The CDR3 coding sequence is TGCGCCAGCAGCCTTGAAATCACAGATACGCAGTATTTT.

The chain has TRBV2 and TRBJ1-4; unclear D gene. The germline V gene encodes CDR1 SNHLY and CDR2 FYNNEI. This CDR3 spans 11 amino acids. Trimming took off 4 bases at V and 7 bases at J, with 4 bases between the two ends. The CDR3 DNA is TGTGCCAGCAGTGTTGTTGAAAAACTGTTTTTT. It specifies CASSVVEKLFF.

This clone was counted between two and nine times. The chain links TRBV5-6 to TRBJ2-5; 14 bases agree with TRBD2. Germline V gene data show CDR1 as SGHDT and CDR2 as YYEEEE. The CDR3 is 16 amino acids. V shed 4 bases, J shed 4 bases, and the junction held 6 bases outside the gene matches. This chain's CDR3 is CASSDGLAGGRETQYF. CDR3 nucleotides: TGTGCCAGCAGCGACGGACTAGCGGGAGGTAGAGAGACCCAGTACTTC.

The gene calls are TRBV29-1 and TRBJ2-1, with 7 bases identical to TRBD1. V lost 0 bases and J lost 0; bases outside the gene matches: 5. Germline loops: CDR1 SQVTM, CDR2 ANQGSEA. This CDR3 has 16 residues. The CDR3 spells CSVEDQDRSSYNEQFF. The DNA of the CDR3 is TGCAGCGTTGAAGACCAGGACAGGAGCTCCTACAATGAGCAGTTCTTC.

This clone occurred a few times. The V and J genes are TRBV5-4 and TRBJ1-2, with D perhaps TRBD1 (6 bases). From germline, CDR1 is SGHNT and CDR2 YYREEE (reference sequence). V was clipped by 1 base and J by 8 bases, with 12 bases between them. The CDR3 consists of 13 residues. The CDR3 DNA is TGTGCCAGCAGCTTGCAGGGGATAGGGGGCTACACCTTC. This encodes CASSLQGIGGYTF.

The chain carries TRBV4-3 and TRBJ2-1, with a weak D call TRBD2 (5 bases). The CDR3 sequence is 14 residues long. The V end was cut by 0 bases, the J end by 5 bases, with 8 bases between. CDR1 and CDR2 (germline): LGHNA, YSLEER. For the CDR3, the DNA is TGCGCCAGCAGCCAAGACTCCGGGAACAATGAGCAGTTCTTC. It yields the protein CASSQDSGNNEQFF.

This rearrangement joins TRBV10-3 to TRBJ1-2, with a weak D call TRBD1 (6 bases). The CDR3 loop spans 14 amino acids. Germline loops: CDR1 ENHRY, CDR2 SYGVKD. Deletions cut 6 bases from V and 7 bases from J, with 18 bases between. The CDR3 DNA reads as TGTGCCATCAGGGATACAGGGACCAGGGGTGGCTACACCTTC. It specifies CAIRDTGTRGGYTF.

The CDR3, as DNA: TGTGCCATCAGCTCCGATACCAAGGGGTGGTCCTACAATGAGCAGTTCTTC. Translating gives CAISSDTKGWSYNEQFF. V gene TRBV10-3 combines with J gene TRBJ2-1; TRBD1 might be the D (5 bases). Germline V gene data show CDR1 as ENHRY and CDR2 as SYGVKD. The CDR3 is 17 amino acids. Trimming took off 6 bases at V and 1 base at J, with 19 bases between the two ends.

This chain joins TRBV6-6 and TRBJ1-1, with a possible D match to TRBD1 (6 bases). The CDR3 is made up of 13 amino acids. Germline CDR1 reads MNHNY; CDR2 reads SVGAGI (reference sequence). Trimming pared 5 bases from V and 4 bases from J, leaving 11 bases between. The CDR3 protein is CASSDRMVTEAFF. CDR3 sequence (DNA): TGTGCCAGCAGTGACAGGATGGTCACTGAAGCTTTCTTT.

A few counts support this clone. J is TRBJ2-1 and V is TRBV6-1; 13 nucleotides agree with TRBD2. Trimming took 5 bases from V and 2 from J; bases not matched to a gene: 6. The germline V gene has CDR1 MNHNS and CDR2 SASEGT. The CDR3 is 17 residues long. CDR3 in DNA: TGTGCCAGCAGTCAAGGACTAGCGGGAGTCCCCTACAATGAGCAGTTCTTC. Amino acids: CASSQGLAGVPYNEQFF.

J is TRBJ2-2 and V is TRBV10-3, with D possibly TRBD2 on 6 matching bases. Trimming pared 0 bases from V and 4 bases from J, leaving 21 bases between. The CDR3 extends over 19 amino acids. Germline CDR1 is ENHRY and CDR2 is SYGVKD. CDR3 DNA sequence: TGTGCCATCAGTGAGTCCTCTTGGTATACTAGCAGATCCACCGGGGAGCTGTTTTTT. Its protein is CAISESSWYTSRSTGELFF.

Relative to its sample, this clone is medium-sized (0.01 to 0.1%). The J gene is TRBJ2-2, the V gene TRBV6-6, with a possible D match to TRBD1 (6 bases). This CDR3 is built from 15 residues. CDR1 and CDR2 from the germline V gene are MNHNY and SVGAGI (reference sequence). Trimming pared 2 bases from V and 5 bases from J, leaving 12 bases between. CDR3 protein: CASSYTRGGTGELFF. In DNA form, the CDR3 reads TGTGCCAGCAGTTACACCAGGGGCGGTACCGGGGAGCTGTTTTTT.

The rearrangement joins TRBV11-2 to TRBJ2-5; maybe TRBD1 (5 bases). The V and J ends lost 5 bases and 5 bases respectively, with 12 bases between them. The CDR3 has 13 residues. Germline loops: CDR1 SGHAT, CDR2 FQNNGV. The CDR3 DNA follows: TGTGCCAGCAGCCAGACAGAGATGGAGACCCAGTACTTC. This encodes CASSQTEMETQYF.

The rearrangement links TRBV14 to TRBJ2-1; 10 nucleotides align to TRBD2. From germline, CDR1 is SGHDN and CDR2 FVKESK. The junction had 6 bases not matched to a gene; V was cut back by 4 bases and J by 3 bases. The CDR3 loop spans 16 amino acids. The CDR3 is CASSPRTSGYYNEQFF. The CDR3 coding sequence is TGTGCCAGCAGCCCCCGGACTAGCGGTTACTACAATGAGCAGTTCTTC.